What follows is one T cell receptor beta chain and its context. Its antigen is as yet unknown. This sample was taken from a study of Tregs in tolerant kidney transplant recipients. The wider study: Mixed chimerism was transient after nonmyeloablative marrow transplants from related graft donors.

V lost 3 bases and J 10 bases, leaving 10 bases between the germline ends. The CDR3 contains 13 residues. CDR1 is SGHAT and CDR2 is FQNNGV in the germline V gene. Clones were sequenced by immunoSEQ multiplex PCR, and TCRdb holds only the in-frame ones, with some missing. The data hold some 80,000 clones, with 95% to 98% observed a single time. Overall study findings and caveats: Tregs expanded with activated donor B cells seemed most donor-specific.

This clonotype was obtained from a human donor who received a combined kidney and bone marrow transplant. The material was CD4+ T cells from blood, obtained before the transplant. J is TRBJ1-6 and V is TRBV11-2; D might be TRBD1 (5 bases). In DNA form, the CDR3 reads TGTGCCAGCAGCTTCCCGGGGGAATCACCCCTCCACTTT. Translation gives CASSFPGESPLHF.